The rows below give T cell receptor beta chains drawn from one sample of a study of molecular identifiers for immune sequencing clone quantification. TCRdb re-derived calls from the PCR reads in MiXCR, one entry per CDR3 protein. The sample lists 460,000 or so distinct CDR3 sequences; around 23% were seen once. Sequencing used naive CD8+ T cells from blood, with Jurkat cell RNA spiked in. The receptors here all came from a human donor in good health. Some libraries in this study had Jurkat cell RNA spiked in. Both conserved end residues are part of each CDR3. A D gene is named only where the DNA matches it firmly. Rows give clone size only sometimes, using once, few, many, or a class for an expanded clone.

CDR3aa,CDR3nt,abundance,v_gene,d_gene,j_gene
CASSVGGAKQETQYF,TGTGCCAGCAGCGTAGGGGGGGCAAAGCAAGAGACCCAGTACTTC,.,TRBV9,.,TRBJ2-5
CASSSATDYTEAFF,TGTGCCAGCAGTTCCGCGACAGATTACACTGAAGCTTTCTTT,many,TRBV28,.,TRBJ1-1
CASSQVKLAGSYEQYF,TGTGCCAGCAGCCAAGTTAAGCTAGCCGGCTCCTACGAGCAGTACTTC,many,TRBV4-2,.,TRBJ2-7
CASSQDPQWAYGYTF,TGCGCCAGCAGCCAAGATCCCCAGTGGGCCTATGGCTACACCTTC,.,TRBV4-1,.,TRBJ1-2
CASSQQTPGQYNSPLHF,TGTGCCAGCAGTCAACAGACTCCGGGACAGTATAATTCACCCCTCCACTTT,.,TRBV27,TRBD1,TRBJ1-6
CAGSEGGRRSSYEQYF,TGTGCCGGCAGTGAAGGCGGCAGAAGGAGCTCCTACGAGCAGTACTTC,.,TRBV2,.,TRBJ2-7
CASSPTTGSYEQYF,TGTGCCAGCAGCCCTACCACAGGGTCCTACGAGCAGTACTTC,few,TRBV7-9,.,TRBJ2-7
CASSLSSWQPQHF,TGTGCCAGCAGTTTATCATCTTGGCAGCCCCAGCATTTT,.,TRBV27,.,TRBJ1-5
CSARPGLAGAREQYF,TGCAGTGCTAGACCGGGACTAGCGGGAGCTCGGGAGCAGTACTTC,many,TRBV20-1,TRBD2,TRBJ2-7
CASSVLILNEQFF,TGTGCCAGCAGCGTCCTAATCCTTAATGAGCAGTTCTTC,many,TRBV2,.,TRBJ2-1
CASSQDHGPLGSYNSPLHF,TGCGCCAGCAGCCAAGACCACGGACCGCTCGGCTCCTATAATTCACCCCTCCACTTT,few,TRBV4-3,.,TRBJ1-6
CASSPALNTEAFF,TGTGCCAGCAGCCCGGCCCTAAACACTGAAGCTTTCTTT,many,TRBV5-6,.,TRBJ1-1
CSARDPVAGELFF,TGCAGTGCTAGAGACCCTGTGGCCGGGGAGCTGTTTTTT,.,TRBV20-1,.,TRBJ2-2
CATSDRGLNYGYTF,TGTGCCACCAGTGATCGGGGGCTGAACTATGGCTACACCTTC,.,TRBV24-1,.,TRBJ1-2
CASSFAGGQETQYF,TGTGCCAGCAGTTTCGCAGGGGGCCAAGAGACCCAGTACTTC,many,TRBV27,TRBD1,TRBJ2-5
CSARASGGSYNEQFF,TGCAGTGCTAGAGCAAGTGGCGGGAGTTACAATGAGCAGTTCTTC,few,TRBV20-1,TRBD2,TRBJ2-1
CASSDFTEAFF,TGTGCCAGCAGTGATTTCACTGAAGCTTTCTTT,.,TRBV27,.,TRBJ1-1
CASSPTPEETQYF,TGCGCCAGCAGCCCCACCCCCGAAGAGACCCAGTACTTC,many,TRBV5-1,.,TRBJ2-5
CASSLGDRGLVYEQYF,TGTGCCAGCAGCTTAGGAGACAGGGGATTAGTCTACGAGCAGTACTTC,few,TRBV7-2,TRBD1,TRBJ2-7
CASSWQGHWGTDTQYF,TGTGCCAGCAGCTGGCAGGGTCACTGGGGCACAGATACGCAGTATTTT,few,TRBV5-4,.,TRBJ2-3
CASSQIQAGGIYNEQSF,TGCGCCAGCAGCCAAATTCAAGCGGGAGGGATATACAATGAGCAGTCCTTC,.,TRBV4-1,TRBD2,TRBJ2-1
CSVGGRDHSYEQYF,TGCAGCGTTGGGGGCAGGGACCATTCCTACGAGCAGTACTTC,.,TRBV29-1,.,TRBJ2-7
CASSLGSLGMGNYEQYF,TGTGCCAGCAGCTTAGGTTCCCTCGGAATGGGGAACTACGAGCAGTACTTC,many,TRBV7-2,.,TRBJ2-7
CASSSRDRVFNEQYF,TGTGCCAGCAGCTCCCGGGACAGGGTGTTTAACGAGCAGTACTTC,.,TRBV6-6,TRBD1,TRBJ2-7
CASSHSGNQPQHF,TGTGCCAGCAGCCACTCGGGCAACCAGCCCCAGCATTTT,many,TRBV9,.,TRBJ1-5
CASSFTHPSTDTQYF,TGTGCCAGCAGCTTCACTCATCCTAGCACAGATACGCAGTATTTT,many,TRBV5-5,.,TRBJ2-3
CASSSHSQGGYGYTF,TGTGCCAGCAGCTCACACTCACAGGGGGGCTATGGCTACACCTTC,.,TRBV7-2,TRBD1,TRBJ1-2
CSARGAGGELFF,TGCAGCGCCCGGGGCGCCGGCGGGGAGCTGTTTTTT,many,TRBV29-1,.,TRBJ2-2
CASSYSTRGGYNEQFF,TGTGCCAGCAGTTACTCGACCAGGGGGGGGTACAATGAGCAGTTCTTC,.,TRBV6-6,.,TRBJ2-1
CAGSFGLEQFF,TGTGCCGGCAGCTTCGGCTTGGAGCAGTTCTTC,once,TRBV11-2,.,TRBJ2-1
CATSQGTGANVLTF,TGTGCCACCAGCCAGGGGACCGGGGCCAACGTCCTGACTTTC,many,TRBV24-1,.,TRBJ2-6
CSARVLARAYEQYF,TGCAGTGCTAGAGTCCTAGCGAGAGCCTACGAGCAGTACTTC,.,TRBV20-1,.,TRBJ2-7
CSVLIDESLYEQYF,TGCAGCGTGCTTATAGATGAGAGCTTGTACGAGCAGTACTTC,few,TRBV29-1,.,TRBJ2-7
CASSLVLEKNIQYF,TGTGCCAGCAGCTTAGTGCTGGAGAAAAACATTCAGTACTTC,many,TRBV7-9,.,TRBJ2-4
CASSPAPGQGRDIQYF,TGTGCCAGCTCACCCGCCCCGGGACAGGGGAGGGACATTCAGTACTTC,many,TRBV18,TRBD1,TRBJ2-4
CSVGRNGYEQYF,TGCAGCGTTGGGAGAAATGGCTACGAGCAGTACTTC,few,TRBV29-1,.,TRBJ2-7
CASRVAGTGELFF,TGCGCCAGCAGAGTAGCGGGCACCGGGGAGCTGTTTTTT,.,TRBV4-3,TRBD2,TRBJ2-2
CAGSFQGQSQHF,TGTGCCGGCAGTTTTCAGGGCCAGTCCCAGCATTTT,.,TRBV28,.,TRBJ1-5
CASRPSGGAVDNIQYF,TGTGCCAGCAGGCCTAGCGGGGGGGCGGTCGATAACATTCAGTACTTC,few,TRBV2,TRBD2,TRBJ2-4
CASGLAGGTEAFF,TGTGCTAGTGGTTTGGCGGGGGGCACTGAAGCTTTCTTT,many,TRBV12-5,.,TRBJ1-1
CASSLSPQLGDTQYF,TGTGCCAGCAGCTTATCTCCGCAACTGGGGGATACGCAGTATTTT,many,TRBV13,.,TRBJ2-3
CAISDPDATDRQYF,TGTGCCATCAGTGACCCGGACGCTACTGATCGGCAGTACTTC,few,TRBV10-3,.,TRBJ2-7
CASSSRHVDEQFF,TGTGCCAGCAGCTCGAGACACGTGGATGAGCAGTTCTTC,few,TRBV5-5,.,TRBJ2-1
CASSFNSLETQYF,TGTGCCAGCAGTTTTAACAGCCTAGAGACCCAGTACTTC,few,TRBV12-3/TRBV12-4,.,TRBJ2-5
CASSLSVGGDYGYTF,TGTGCCAGCAGTTTATCAGTAGGGGGCGACTATGGCTACACCTTC,many,TRBV27,TRBD1,TRBJ1-2
CASSQLGGGRTSGDTQYF,TGCGCCAGCAGCCAATTGGGGGGCGGGCGGACCAGCGGGGATACGCAGTATTTT,few,TRBV4-3,.,TRBJ2-3
CSARDLELGWNTEAFF,TGCAGTGCTAGAGATTTGGAACTCGGATGGAACACTGAAGCTTTCTTT,.,TRBV20-1,.,TRBJ1-1
CASSAGINYEQYF,TGTGCCAGTAGCGCCGGGATAAACTACGAGCAGTACTTC,few,TRBV19,.,TRBJ2-7
CASSPHLGSRNTEAFF,TGTGCCAGCAGTCCTCATTTGGGGTCCAGGAACACTGAAGCTTTCTTT,.,TRBV12-3/TRBV12-4,.,TRBJ1-1
CASHWTGGPTDTQYF,TGTGCCAGCCATTGGACAGGCGGGCCCACAGATACGCAGTATTTT,.,TRBV19,TRBD1,TRBJ2-3